This T cell receptor beta chain was sequenced during a study of cytomegalovirus exposure and HLA in healthy donors. Study results and limitations: The authors later linked a missense DCLRE1C variant to TCR beta V- and J-gene trimming.

In regard to this clone: Antigen unknown.

Per germline, CDR1 SQVTM and CDR2 ANQGSEA. V lost 1 base, J lost 2 bases, and 5 bases stayed unmatched. This CDR3 is built from 15 residues. Primers: 60 Vbeta forward and 13 Jbeta reverse. The protocol was immunoSEQ multiplex PCR, while the TCRdb copy is restricted to in-frame clones and leaves out a portion. The sample has under 85,000 clones; 60% to 85% are singletons. The chain joins TRBV29-1 to TRBJ2-1; 7 nucleotides match TRBD2. The material sequenced was PBMCs. The source is a man aged 35 to 55 in good health and CMV-seronegative. CDR3 sequence (DNA): TGCAGCGTTGAAGGCTTCGGGACTACCTACAATGAGCAGTTCTTC. This codes for CSVEGFGTTYNEQFF.